One and the same sample provided the 15 T cell receptor beta chains below, sequenced in a study of T cell changes during pregnancy in multiple sclerosis. Data came from immunoSEQ multiplex PCR; TCRdb stores just in-frame clones and leaves some out. The sample records around 21,000 clones, 88% being singletons. The sample in question was CD8+ T cells from peripheral blood mononuclear cells, obtained in the third trimester of pregnancy. The receptors were sampled from a female donor in good health, enrolled as a control in a pregnancy study.

This chain links TRBV5-4 with TRBJ1-1, with D unresolved. V was clipped by 1 base and J by 13 bases, with 8 bases between them. This CDR3 spans 10 amino acids. Germline V gene lookup returns CDR1 SGHNT and CDR2 YYREEE (reference sequence). The CDR3 protein is CASSLPKRFF. The CDR3 region has the DNA TGTGCCAGCAGCTTGCCTAAGCGTTTCTTT.

The J gene is TRBJ1-5, the V gene TRBV6-1; maybe TRBD1 (5 bases). The V end was cut by 2 bases, the J end by 4 bases, with 9 bases between. CDR1 is MNHNS, CDR2 SASEGT, per germline. The CDR3 has 14 amino acids. In nucleotides, the CDR3 is TGTGCCAGCAGTGAATGGGGGGAAAATCAGCCCCAGCATTTT. This encodes CASSEWGENQPQHF.

The chain carries TRBV5-4 and TRBJ1-1, with 9 bases aligning to TRBD1. This CDR3 is 14 amino acids long. J was trimmed by 10 bases and V by 0 bases; bases with no gene match: 7. Looked up from germline, CDR1 is SGHNT and CDR2 is YYREEE (reference sequence). DNA for the CDR3: TGTGCCAGCAGCTTGGGTCCGGGACAGGGACTAGCTTTCTTT. Translated: CASSLGPGQGLAFF.

The chain couples TRBV27 to TRBJ1-1, with no clear D. The germline V gene has CDR1 MNHEY and CDR2 SMNVEV (reference sequence). V gave up 6 bases and J gave up 3 bases, with 11 bases separating them. This CDR3 has 13 amino acids. The CDR3 nucleotides are TGTGCCAGCAGACTTAGCCCCTACACTGAAGCTTTCTTT. This translates into CASRLSPYTEAFF.

This clone has only one observation. The J gene is TRBJ2-7, the V gene TRBV27; D may be TRBD2 (5 bases). Germline V gene data show CDR1 as MNHEY and CDR2 as SMNVEV (reference sequence). CDR3 size: 15 residues. V was trimmed by 0 bases and J by 6 bases, leaving 15 bases between them. CDR3 sequence reads: CASSLSRLAGSEQYF. The CDR3 region has the DNA TGTGCCAGCAGTTTATCCCGGCTTGCGGGCTCCGAGCAGTACTTC.

J is TRBJ2-3 and V is TRBV29-1; the D gene is possibly TRBD2 (5 bases). The ends were cut back, 1 base at V and 2 bases at J, with 10 bases in the middle. The CDR3 length is 14 residues. Germline loops: CDR1 SQVTM, CDR2 ANQGSEA. DNA of the CDR3: TGCAGCGTTGAAGGGGAGTTCATCACAGATACGCAGTATTTT. It codes for CSVEGEFITDTQYF.

J is TRBJ2-5 and V is TRBV11-2; D is possibly TRBD2 (6 bases). The CDR3 runs 14 residues. Trimming pared 4 bases from V and 6 bases from J, leaving 15 bases between. Germline CDR1 and CDR2: SGHAT and FQNNGV. CDR3: CASSWTLAGQTQYF. CDR3 DNA sequence: TGTGCCAGCAGCTGGACACTAGCCGGGCAGACCCAGTACTTC.

This sequence joins TRBV19 and TRBJ1-4; 7 bases match TRBD1. In germline, CDR1 is LNHDA, CDR2 SQIVND (reference sequence). The CDR3 is 12 residues long. V lost 9 bases to trimming and J lost 5 bases; unmatched junction nucleotides: 3. CDR3 sequence: CASKQGNEKLFF. CDR3 nucleotide sequence: TGTGCCAGCAAACAGGGGAATGAAAAACTGTTTTTT.

This clone occurred once. V usage is TRBV28 and J usage is TRBJ1-2; D is uncertain. The CDR3 has 13 residues. Trimming stripped 2 bases from V and 1 base from J, with 5 bases between. The germline V gene encodes CDR1 MDHEN and CDR2 SYDVKM. As DNA, the CDR3 is TGTGCCAGCAGTTTAGAGTTTAACTATGGCTACACCTTC. Amino acids: CASSLEFNYGYTF.

The CDR3 sequence is CAWSVGTSGGSTDTQYF. The CDR3 nucleotides read TGTGCCTGGAGTGTAGGTACTAGCGGGGGCAGCACAGATACGCAGTATTTT. J is TRBJ2-3 and V is TRBV30; 11 bases line up with TRBD2. Germline trimming cut 0 bases from V and 0 bases from J; bases unmatched to any gene: 5. Looked up from germline, CDR1 is GTSNPN and CDR2 is SVGIG (reference sequence). This CDR3 has 17 amino acids.

The chain couples TRBV6-4 to TRBJ2-3, with 11 bases lining up with TRBD2. Germline V gene sequence: CDR1 MRHNA, CDR2 SNTAGT. Germline trimming cut 5 bases from V and 3 bases from J; bases unmatched to any gene: 4. This CDR3 contains 15 residues. The CDR3 DNA is TGTGCCAGCAGTATAACTAGCGGGGGTACAGATACGCAGTATTTT. Encoded protein: CASSITSGGTDTQYF.

V is TRBV4-1 and J is TRBJ2-7; TRBD2 aligns across 13 bases. The germline gives CDR1 MGHRA, CDR2 YSYEKL. J was trimmed by 7 bases and V by 3 bases; bases with no gene match: 6. This CDR3 comprises 15 residues. CDR3 amino acids: CASSQQPGLAGEQYF. The DNA of the CDR3 is TGCGCCAGCAGCCAGCAACCGGGACTAGCGGGAGAGCAGTACTTC.

V gene TRBV5-1 combines with J gene TRBJ2-7; 9 nucleotides match TRBD1. The CDR3 loop spans 16 amino acids. J lost 4 bases, V lost 5 bases, and 13 bases had no gene match. Germline assignment: CDR1 SGHRS and CDR2 YFSETQ. CDR3: CASSNYRGPPFYEQYF. The CDR3 nucleotides read TGCGCCAGCAGTAATTACAGGGGGCCCCCTTTTTACGAGCAGTACTTC.

J is TRBJ2-1 and V is TRBV9; perhaps TRBD1 as D (6 bases). V shed 5 bases and J shed 6 bases, with 18 bases lying between them. Germline V gives CDR1 SGDLS, CDR2 YYNGEE. This CDR3 comprises 15 residues. The chain's CDR3 is CASSSGVIVGNEQFF. CDR3 nucleotides: TGTGCCAGCAGTTCAGGGGTAATCGTGGGCAATGAGCAGTTCTTC. The variable domain in full, with the rest retrieved from reference TRBV9 and TRBJ2-1, is DSGVTQTPKHLITATGQRVTLRCSPRSGDLSVYWYQQSLDQGLQFLIQYYNGEERAKGNILERFSAQQFPDLHSELNLSSLELGDSALYFCASSSGVIVGNEQFFGPGTRLTVL.

This sequence joins TRBV30 and TRBJ1-1; no firm D call. CDR1 and CDR2 from the germline V gene are GTSNPN and SVGIG (reference sequence). The CDR3 has 11 residues. Trimming pared 5 bases from V and 2 bases from J, leaving 6 bases between. CDR3 nucleotide sequence: TGTGCCTGGCTTCTAAACACTGAAGCTTTCTTT. Translating it yields CAWLLNTEAFF.